The clone carrying this TCR beta chain was seen a handful of times. This CDR3 has 14 amino acids. The V gene lost 6 bases and the J gene lost 3 bases, with 12 bases spanning the gap. A J-beta primer mix and a sample-barcoded 5' primer were used in a second PCR of about 7 to 12 cycles. Every molecule of cDNA carried a tag from a template-switch adaptor with 12 random nucleotides. TCRdb reanalysed the 5' RACE reads using MiXCR and keeps one entry per CDR3 protein. The sample consists of roughly 1.7 million distinct CDR3 sequences, roughly a third of them appearing once. The data were taken from a study of blood T cells in healthy people across ages.

This chain connects TRBV12-3 or TRBV12-4 to TRBJ1-5; D unresolved. Material: blood. This sequence originates from a woman in her twenties or thirties in good health. The CDR3 DNA is TGTGCCAGCAGCCCATCAGGCTCCAATCAGCCCCAGCATTTT. This gives the protein CASSPSGSNQPQHF.